This is a list of T cell receptor beta chains from one sample in a study of shared clonotypes between healthy human individuals. Profiling relied on immunoSEQ multiplex PCR, and the TCRdb table lists in-frame clones only, not all of them. Of roughly 1 million clones in the sample, around 82% are singletons; the top ten hold approximately 0.5%. The sample consisted of memory CD4+ T cells from PBMCs. These receptors came from a man between 18 and 35 years old in good health. Some clones in this sample may be carry-over from other donors' samples. Both conserved end residues are part of each CDR3. The D gene is left open where the match is weak. Size is stated for part of the rows, as once, few or many counts, or as a class when the clone is expanded.

J gene	V gene	D gene	clone size	CDR3 DNA	CDR3 protein
TRBJ2-3	TRBV5-1	-	-	TGCGCCAGCAGCTTTACGCTAGCCCCTAGCACAGATACGCAGTATTTT	CASSFTLAPSTDTQYF
TRBJ2-7	TRBV28	TRBD2	-	TGTGCCAGCCACGGGACTAGCGGGAGGGGGGCCTACGAGCAGTACTTC	CASHGTSGRGAYEQYF
TRBJ2-7	TRBV4-3	TRBD2	-	TGCGCCAGCAGCCAAGCGAGCGGACTAGCGGGAGACGAGCAGTACTTC	CASSQASGLAGDEQYF
TRBJ2-5	TRBV2	-	few	TGTGCCAGCAGTTTGGGGGAGACCCAGTACTTC	CASSLGETQYF
TRBJ2-2	TRBV5-1	-	-	TGCGCCAGCAGCTTGTTAGGGAACACCGGGGAGCTGTTTTTT	CASSLLGNTGELFF
TRBJ1-2	TRBV6-1	-	-	TGTGCCAGCAGTGTTCGGGCGGTCTATGGCTACACCTTC	CASSVRAVYGYTF
TRBJ2-4	TRBV27	TRBD2	-	TGTGCCAGCAGTCCCCTCGGGGGGGCGGAAGCCAAAAACATTCAGTACTTC	CASSPLGGAEAKNIQYF
TRBJ2-6	TRBV6-1	TRBD2	-	TGTGCCAGCAGTGCCCCACGGGGGGGAAACTCTGGGGCCAACGTCCTGACTTTC	CASSAPRGGNSGANVLTF
TRBJ2-1	TRBV29-1	-	-	TGCAGCGCCCTTCCCCAGGGAGATGAGCAGTTCTTC	CSALPQGDEQFF
TRBJ2-2	TRBV4-1	TRBD1	-	TGCGCCAGCAGCCGAGGACAGGTTACCGGGGAGCTGTTTTTT	CASSRGQVTGELFF
TRBJ2-4	TRBV29-1	-	-	TGCAGCGTTGGGGGGGCGGGAAACATTCAGTACTTC	CSVGGAGNIQYF
TRBJ2-3	TRBV5-4	-	-	TGTGCCAGCAGCGGCGACACGCATAGCACAGATACGCAGTATTTT	CASSGDTHSTDTQYF
TRBJ1-4	TRBV10-3	TRBD1	once	TGTGCCATCAGTGAAACCGGGACAGGGGCTGAAAAACTGTTTTTT	CAISETGTGAEKLFF
TRBJ1-5	TRBV4-1	TRBD1	-	TGCGCCAGCAGCCCTTCCGGGACAGCAAATAATCAGCCCCAGCATTTT	CASSPSGTANNQPQHF
TRBJ2-7	TRBV28	-	few	TGTGCCAGCAGTGGCGACAGGAGCTTTAACGAGCAGTACTTC	CASSGDRSFNEQYF
TRBJ1-5	TRBV6-1	TRBD1	few	TGTGCCAGCACCTCCGGGACAGGGAACCAGCCCCAGCATTTT	CASTSGTGNQPQHF
TRBJ2-1	TRBV18	-	-	TGTGCCAGCTCACCACCGTCCGTGAATGAGCAGTTCTTC	CASSPPSVNEQFF
TRBJ2-7	TRBV27	-	-	TGTGCCAGCAGTTTAAGGGGACTGGAGGGCTCCGAGCAGTACTTC	CASSLRGLEGSEQYF
TRBJ2-7	TRBV28	TRBD2	-	TGTGCCAGCAGTAGGGGAGGGGCTAGCGAATCCTACGAGCAGTACTTC	CASSRGGASESYEQYF
TRBJ2-4	TRBV15	TRBD1	-	TGTGCCACCAGCAGAGATGGGACAGGGGAAAACATTCAGTACTTC	CATSRDGTGENIQYF
TRBJ2-3	TRBV9	-	-	TGTGCCAGCAACGTAGGAAGGGGTTGGAGCACAGATACGCAGTATTTT	CASNVGRGWSTDTQYF